The TCR beta chain described here comes from a study of control samples from healthy donors and cancer patients (dated by TCRdb to the early 2020s). The library came from the immunoSEQ multiplex PCR assay. TCRdb obtained this table from immuneACCESS and retained in-frame rearrangements with V and J assigned. These tables miss some clones; where compared with another copy, unresolved V genes account for less than half of the shortfall, and the remainder is unexplained. The sample table records about 120,000 clones; approximately 90% of these occur just once. Of the sample, about an eighth is held by the ten largest clones. The CDR3 measures 15 amino acids from cysteine to phenylalanine. The sequence is cut down to CDR3 DNA, 45 bases in frame from base 1. With regard to this clone: This clone's antigen is unknown. Per-nucleotide qualities are absent, and no much larger clonotype sits a single base away.

The source material was blood. Here the chain combines TRBV12-2 and TRBJ2-1; the table's D gene call, TRBD2, was not cross checked with the DNA. TRBV12-2 is designated a pseudogene. This clonotype was obtained from a man aged 30 to 45 in good health. The DNA sequence is as follows: TGTGCAAGTCGCTTTACTAGCGGGGGGCGGAATGAGCAGTTCTTC. This yields the protein CASRFTSGGRNEQFF.